The clone carrying this T cell receptor (beta chain) came up many times. V lost 0 bases to trimming and J lost 5 bases; unmatched junction nucleotides: 6. CDR1 and CDR2 from the germline V gene are DFQATT and SNEGSKA (reference sequence). The CDR3 sequence is 15 residues long. No cell fractionation was done, so the repertoire covers all unsorted peripheral blood T cells. These data are taken from a study of HIV-infected patients and healthy controls. Around 500 ng RNA was reverse transcribed with alpha and beta constant-region primers. Using multiplexing indices, alpha and beta chain libraries were generated apart by chain-specific third strand synthesis. Via MiXCR, TCRdb re-called the 5' RACE reads, giving one row per CDR3 protein. Here the sample spans about 15,000 distinct CDR3 sequences, about 7% being singletons.

The chain is built from TRBV20-1 and TRBJ2-2; 7 positions agree with TRBD1. The sample comprised blood. The source of this sequence is an adult in good health. The chain's CDR3 is CSARDDRARTGELFF. In DNA form, the CDR3 reads TGCAGTGCTAGAGATGACAGGGCCCGAACCGGGGAGCTGTTTTTT.